The 2 T cell receptor beta chains listed next were all sequenced from one sample in a study of shared clonotypes between healthy human individuals. The protocol was immunoSEQ multiplex PCR, while the TCRdb copy is restricted to in-frame clones and leaves out a portion. The sample holds around 100,000 clones; about 63% are singletons and the top ten take around 25%. The sample comprised memory CD8+ T cells sorted from blood. The subset denotes: CD45RO+ cells pooled with CCR7-negative TemRA cells. The receptors derive from a woman between 25 and 40 years old in good health.

The chain employs TRBV27 and TRBJ2-5, with 9 bases aligning to TRBD2. The end of the DNA aligns better with TRBJ2-7, so the J call may be wrong. Germline assignment: CDR1 MNHEY and CDR2 SMNVEV (reference sequence). CDR3 length: 13 amino acids. CDR3 DNA sequence: TGTGCCACGCTTCCCCTAGCGGGAACCGAGCAGTACTTC. It encodes CATLPLAGTEQYF.

The V call is TRBV18, the J call TRBJ2-2; TRBD2 might be the D (6 bases). Germline assignment: CDR1 KGHSH and CDR2 LQKENI. The CDR3 runs 16 residues. The V and J ends lost 3 bases and 4 bases respectively, with 15 bases between them. The CDR3 region has the DNA TGTGCCAGCTCACCGTCAAAGGGAGGTGGCACCGGGGAGCTGTTTTTT. Protein product: CASSPSKGGGTGELFF.